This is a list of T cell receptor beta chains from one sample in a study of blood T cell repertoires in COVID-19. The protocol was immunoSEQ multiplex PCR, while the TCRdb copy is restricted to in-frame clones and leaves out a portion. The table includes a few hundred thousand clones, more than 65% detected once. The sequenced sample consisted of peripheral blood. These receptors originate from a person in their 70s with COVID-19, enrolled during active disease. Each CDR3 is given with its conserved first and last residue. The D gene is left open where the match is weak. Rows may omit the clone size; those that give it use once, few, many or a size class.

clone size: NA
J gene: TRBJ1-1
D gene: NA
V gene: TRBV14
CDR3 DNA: TGTGCCAGCAGTTATGGAGGGCCCACTGAAGCTTTCTTT
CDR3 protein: CASSYGGPTEAFF

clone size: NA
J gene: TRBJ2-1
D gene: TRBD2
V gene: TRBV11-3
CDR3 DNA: TGTGCCAGCAGCTTAGTAGCGGGAGGGCTTGGTGAGCAGTTCTTC
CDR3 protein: CASSLVAGGLGEQFF

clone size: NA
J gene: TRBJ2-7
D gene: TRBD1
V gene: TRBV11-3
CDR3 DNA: TGTGCCAGCAGCTTAGGGACAGGGAAATCCTACGAGCAGTACTTC
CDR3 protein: CASSLGTGKSYEQYF

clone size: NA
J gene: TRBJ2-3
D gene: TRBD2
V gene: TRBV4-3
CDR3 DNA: TGCGCCAGCAGCCTAAATCCCGGGGGGACAGATACGCAGTATTTT
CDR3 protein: CASSLNPGGTDTQYF

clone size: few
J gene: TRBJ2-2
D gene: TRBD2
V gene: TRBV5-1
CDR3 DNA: TGCGCCAGCAGCCAGACTAGCGGGAGGGCCGGTGGGGAGCTGTTTTTT
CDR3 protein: CASSQTSGRAGGELFF

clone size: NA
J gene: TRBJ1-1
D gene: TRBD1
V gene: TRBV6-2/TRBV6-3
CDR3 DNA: TGTGCCAGCAGTTACTCGGACAGGGCGAACACTGAAGCTTTCTTT
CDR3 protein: CASSYSDRANTEAFF

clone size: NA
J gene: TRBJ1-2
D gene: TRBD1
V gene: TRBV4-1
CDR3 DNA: TGCGCCAGCAGCCAAAGCAATACAGGGGGGGGCTACACCTTC
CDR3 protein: CASSQSNTGGGYTF

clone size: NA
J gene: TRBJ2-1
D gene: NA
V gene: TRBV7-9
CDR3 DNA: TGTGCCAGCAGTCCCGTCGATGAGCAGTTCTTC
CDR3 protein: CASSPVDEQFF

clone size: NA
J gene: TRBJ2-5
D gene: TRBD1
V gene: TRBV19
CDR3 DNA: TGTGCCAGTAGTAAGGGGCCCGGACAGGGGGAGACCCAGTACTTC
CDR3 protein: CASSKGPGQGETQYF

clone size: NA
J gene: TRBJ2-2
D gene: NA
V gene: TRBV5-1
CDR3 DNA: TGCGCCAGCAGCTTGGACAGGAACACCGGGGAGCTGTTTTTT
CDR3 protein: CASSLDRNTGELFF

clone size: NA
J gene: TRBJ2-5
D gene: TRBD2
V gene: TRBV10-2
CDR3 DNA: TGCGCCAGCAGACGGACTAGCGGGGGGCTGGAGACCCAGTACTTC
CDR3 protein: CASRRTSGGLETQYF

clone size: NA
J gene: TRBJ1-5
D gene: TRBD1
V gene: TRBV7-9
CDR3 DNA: TGTGCCAGCAGCTTAGAGTCGGGGACAGGTCAGCCCCAGCATTTT
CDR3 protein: CASSLESGTGQPQHF

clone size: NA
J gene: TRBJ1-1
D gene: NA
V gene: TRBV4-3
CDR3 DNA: TGCGCCAGCAGCCAGGGGGACACCCGAGATGAAGCTTTCTTT
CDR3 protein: CASSQGDTRDEAFF